The rows below give T cell receptor beta chains drawn from one sample of a study of CD8+ T cells in alopecia areata. The method was immunoSEQ multiplex PCR; TCRdb's version includes in-frame clones alone and lacks a portion of them. This table has 150,000 to 200,000 clones, 50% to 60% appearing once. This specimen was CD4+ T cells sorted from blood, taken at week 0. Every receptor here comes from a human donor with alopecia areata. The CDR3 runs from the conserved cysteine through the conserved F or W. The order of the fields is D gene, clone size, V gene, J gene, CDR3 length, CDR3 DNA, CDR3 protein. The D gene is left open where the match is weak. Rows give clone size only sometimes, using once, few, many, or a class for an expanded clone.

d_call: NA; clone_size: NA; v_call: TRBV6-5; j_call: TRBJ2-5; cdr3_length: 15; cdr3_nt: TGTGCCAGCAGTTACGGTTCGGGCAGGCCGGCGGCCCAGTACTTC; cdr3_aa: CASSYGSGRPAAQYF
d_call: NA; clone_size: NA; v_call: TRBV27; j_call: TRBJ2-5; cdr3_length: 13; cdr3_nt: TGTGCCGTCGGACCCATGTACCAAGAGACCCAGTACTTC; cdr3_aa: CAVGPMYQETQYF
d_call: NA; clone_size: few; v_call: TRBV29-1; j_call: TRBJ1-2; cdr3_length: 15; cdr3_nt: TGCAGCGTTGAACGAGAGGGCAGGGGTATCTATGGCTACACCTTC; cdr3_aa: CSVEREGRGIYGYTF
d_call: TRBD2; clone_size: NA; v_call: TRBV30; j_call: TRBJ2-5; cdr3_length: 14; cdr3_nt: TGTGCCTGGAGTGAGACTAGCGGGGGCCGGGCCCAGTACTTC; cdr3_aa: CAWSETSGGRAQYF
d_call: NA; clone_size: NA; v_call: TRBV29-1; j_call: TRBJ2-7; cdr3_length: 13; cdr3_nt: TGCAGCGTTGAGCGGTTGGATACTCGCGAGCAGTACTTC; cdr3_aa: CSVERLDTREQYF
d_call: TRBD1; clone_size: few; v_call: TRBV29-1; j_call: TRBJ2-2; cdr3_length: 13; cdr3_nt: TGCAGCGTTGAAACAGGGGGTGCCGGGGAGCTGTTTTTT; cdr3_aa: CSVETGGAGELFF
d_call: NA; clone_size: NA; v_call: TRBV18; j_call: TRBJ1-6; cdr3_length: 16; cdr3_nt: TGTGCCAGCTCACCCGAGGCGGGTCCCTATAATTCACCCCTCCACTTT; cdr3_aa: CASSPEAGPYNSPLHF
d_call: NA; clone_size: NA; v_call: TRBV7-2; j_call: TRBJ1-2; cdr3_length: 14; cdr3_nt: TGTGCCAGCAGCTTAGGGGGCAGAGGCTATGGCTACACCTTC; cdr3_aa: CASSLGGRGYGYTF
d_call: NA; clone_size: few; v_call: TRBV2; j_call: TRBJ1-3; cdr3_length: 14; cdr3_nt: TGTGCCAGCAGAGTTCAGAGCTCTGGAAACACCATATATTTT; cdr3_aa: CASRVQSSGNTIYF
d_call: NA; clone_size: NA; v_call: TRBV29-1; j_call: TRBJ1-1; cdr3_length: 13; cdr3_nt: TGCAGCGTTTTACAGGGTCCGAACACTGAAGCTTTCTTT; cdr3_aa: CSVLQGPNTEAFF
d_call: TRBD1; clone_size: NA; v_call: TRBV14; j_call: TRBJ2-7; cdr3_length: 15; cdr3_nt: TGTGCCAGCAGCCCCCGGACAGGGAGCCCCTACGAGCAGTACTTC; cdr3_aa: CASSPRTGSPYEQYF
d_call: NA; clone_size: NA; v_call: TRBV6-5; j_call: TRBJ1-1; cdr3_length: 14; cdr3_nt: TGTGCCAGCAAGTCAGGAGGGGGTGACACTGAAGCTTTCTTT; cdr3_aa: CASKSGGGDTEAFF
d_call: NA; clone_size: few; v_call: TRBV7-2; j_call: TRBJ2-7; cdr3_length: 13; cdr3_nt: TGTGCCAGCAGCTTAGCCCCGGCGTACGAGCAGTACTTC; cdr3_aa: CASSLAPAYEQYF
d_call: TRBD2; clone_size: few; v_call: TRBV28; j_call: TRBJ2-3; cdr3_length: 16; cdr3_nt: TGTGCCAGCAGTCCCCAGACTAGCGGGGTCACAGATACGCAGTATTTT; cdr3_aa: CASSPQTSGVTDTQYF
d_call: NA; clone_size: few; v_call: TRBV10-2; j_call: TRBJ1-4; cdr3_length: 13; cdr3_nt: TGCGCCAGCAGTGTGGGACCTAATGAAAAACTGTTTTTT; cdr3_aa: CASSVGPNEKLFF
d_call: NA; clone_size: NA; v_call: TRBV29-1; j_call: TRBJ2-2; cdr3_length: 14; cdr3_nt: TGCAGCGGGAGAGAGACGAGTTACACCGGGGAGCTGTTTTTT; cdr3_aa: CSGRETSYTGELFF
d_call: NA; clone_size: NA; v_call: TRBV4-1; j_call: TRBJ2-1; cdr3_length: 16; cdr3_nt: TGCGCCAGCAGCCAGGTAGACATTTTCTCCTACAATGAGCAGTTCTTC; cdr3_aa: CASSQVDIFSYNEQFF
d_call: NA; clone_size: NA; v_call: TRBV11-3; j_call: TRBJ1-6; cdr3_length: 17; cdr3_nt: TGTGCCAGCAGCTTAGTTTTGCTGGGGGCGCATAATTCACCCCTCCACTTT; cdr3_aa: CASSLVLLGAHNSPLHF
d_call: TRBD1; clone_size: few; v_call: TRBV5-1; j_call: TRBJ1-1; cdr3_length: 15; cdr3_nt: TGCGCCAGCAGCTATTCCAGGGGGCTGTACACTGAAGCTTTCTTT; cdr3_aa: CASSYSRGLYTEAFF
d_call: NA; clone_size: NA; v_call: TRBV9; j_call: TRBJ1-1; cdr3_length: 8; cdr3_nt: TGTGCCAGTAATGAAGCTTTCTTT; cdr3_aa: CASNEAFF
d_call: TRBD1; clone_size: NA; v_call: TRBV27; j_call: TRBJ2-7; cdr3_length: 15; cdr3_nt: TGTGCCAGCAGTTTACGGGACAGGGGTTTCTACGAGCAGTACTTC; cdr3_aa: CASSLRDRGFYEQYF
d_call: NA; clone_size: few; v_call: TRBV27; j_call: TRBJ1-4; cdr3_length: 14; cdr3_nt: TGTGCCAGCAGTTCCAACGGACATAATGAAAAACTGTTTTTT; cdr3_aa: CASSSNGHNEKLFF
d_call: NA; clone_size: few; v_call: TRBV5-1; j_call: TRBJ2-7; cdr3_length: 13; cdr3_nt: TGCGCCAGCAGCACCGACAGCGCCTACGAGCAGTACTTC; cdr3_aa: CASSTDSAYEQYF
d_call: NA; clone_size: NA; v_call: TRBV5-6; j_call: TRBJ1-2; cdr3_length: 13; cdr3_nt: TGTGCCAGCAGCTTTGGTCAGGTCTATGGCTACACCTTC; cdr3_aa: CASSFGQVYGYTF
d_call: TRBD1; clone_size: few; v_call: TRBV4-2; j_call: TRBJ1-1; cdr3_length: 15; cdr3_nt: TGTGCCAGCAGCCAAGTTGGGACAGGGTCAATTGAAGCTTTCTTT; cdr3_aa: CASSQVGTGSIEAFF
d_call: TRBD2; clone_size: NA; v_call: TRBV4-2; j_call: TRBJ2-1; cdr3_length: 15; cdr3_nt: TGTGCCAGCAGCCAGAGACTAGCGGGGTTTCATGAGCAGTTCTTC; cdr3_aa: CASSQRLAGFHEQFF
d_call: NA; clone_size: once; v_call: TRBV30; j_call: TRBJ2-2; cdr3_length: 12; cdr3_nt: TGTGCCTGGAGGGGTAATACCGGGGAGCTGTTTTTT; cdr3_aa: CAWRGNTGELFF
d_call: TRBD1; clone_size: NA; v_call: TRBV11-2; j_call: TRBJ1-2; cdr3_length: 15; cdr3_nt: TGTGCCAGCAGCCGAACCGTGGACAGGAACTATGGCTACACCTTC; cdr3_aa: CASSRTVDRNYGYTF
d_call: NA; clone_size: NA; v_call: TRBV5-1; j_call: TRBJ2-5; cdr3_length: 13; cdr3_nt: TGCGCCAGCAGCTTGGTAGGGGGAGAGACCCAGTACTTC; cdr3_aa: CASSLVGGETQYF
d_call: TRBD2; clone_size: NA; v_call: TRBV6-5; j_call: TRBJ2-7; cdr3_length: 14; cdr3_nt: TGTGCCAGCAGTCGGACTAGCAACTCCTACGAGCAGTACTTC; cdr3_aa: CASSRTSNSYEQYF
d_call: NA; clone_size: NA; v_call: TRBV13; j_call: TRBJ2-7; cdr3_length: 14; cdr3_nt: TGTGCCAGCAGCTTATGGAGCAGAACCTACGAGCAGTACTTC; cdr3_aa: CASSLWSRTYEQYF
d_call: NA; clone_size: NA; v_call: TRBV6-1; j_call: TRBJ2-7; cdr3_length: 14; cdr3_nt: TGTGCCACCCGACTTTCCGGGACGGCCTACGAGCAGTACTTC; cdr3_aa: CATRLSGTAYEQYF
d_call: NA; clone_size: once; v_call: TRBV30; j_call: TRBJ2-6; cdr3_length: 15; cdr3_nt: TGTGCCTGGAGTTTGGATGCTTCTGGGGCCAACGTCCTGACTTTC; cdr3_aa: CAWSLDASGANVLTF
d_call: TRBD2; clone_size: NA; v_call: TRBV5-1; j_call: TRBJ2-7; cdr3_length: 14; cdr3_nt: TGCGCCAGCAGTCTCGGACTAGGGCTCCGGGAGCAGTACTTC; cdr3_aa: CASSLGLGLREQYF
d_call: TRBD1; clone_size: NA; v_call: TRBV19; j_call: TRBJ1-1; cdr3_length: 14; cdr3_nt: TGTGCCAGTTGCCGGGACAGGGTCTCCACTGAAGCTTTCTTT; cdr3_aa: CASCRDRVSTEAFF
d_call: NA; clone_size: NA; v_call: TRBV5-4; j_call: TRBJ2-3; cdr3_length: 13; cdr3_nt: TGTGCCAGCAGCTCAACGGCAACGGATACGCAGTATTTT; cdr3_aa: CASSSTATDTQYF
d_call: NA; clone_size: NA; v_call: TRBV19; j_call: TRBJ1-1; cdr3_length: 13; cdr3_nt: TGTGCCAGTAGTATAACCCAGACCCCTGAAGCTTTCTTT; cdr3_aa: CASSITQTPEAFF
d_call: NA; clone_size: NA; v_call: TRBV6-4; j_call: TRBJ1-3; cdr3_length: 14; cdr3_nt: TGTGCCAGCAGTGTTCTGAGCTCTGGAAACACCATATATTTT; cdr3_aa: CASSVLSSGNTIYF
d_call: TRBD1; clone_size: NA; v_call: TRBV5-6; j_call: TRBJ1-1; cdr3_length: 15; cdr3_nt: TGTGCCAGCAGCCCTGGGACAGGGAAGAACACTGAAGCTTTCTTT; cdr3_aa: CASSPGTGKNTEAFF
d_call: TRBD1; clone_size: NA; v_call: TRBV30; j_call: TRBJ1-5; cdr3_length: 13; cdr3_nt: TGTGCCTGGAGTCATAGGGGGCCTCAGCCCCAGCATTTT; cdr3_aa: CAWSHRGPQPQHF
d_call: NA; clone_size: NA; v_call: TRBV6-5; j_call: TRBJ1-2; cdr3_length: 14; cdr3_nt: TGTGCCAGCAGTTACGAGGGTTTGGTCAGTGGCTACACCTTC; cdr3_aa: CASSYEGLVSGYTF
d_call: TRBD1; clone_size: NA; v_call: TRBV7-9; j_call: TRBJ2-5; cdr3_length: 15; cdr3_nt: TGTGCCAGCAGCCCCACAGGGGGCGCATCGGAGACCCAGTACTTC; cdr3_aa: CASSPTGGASETQYF
d_call: NA; clone_size: NA; v_call: TRBV6-1; j_call: TRBJ2-6; cdr3_length: 15; cdr3_nt: TGTGCCAGCAGTGCTAGGGATACCGGGGCCAACGTCCTGACTTTC; cdr3_aa: CASSARDTGANVLTF